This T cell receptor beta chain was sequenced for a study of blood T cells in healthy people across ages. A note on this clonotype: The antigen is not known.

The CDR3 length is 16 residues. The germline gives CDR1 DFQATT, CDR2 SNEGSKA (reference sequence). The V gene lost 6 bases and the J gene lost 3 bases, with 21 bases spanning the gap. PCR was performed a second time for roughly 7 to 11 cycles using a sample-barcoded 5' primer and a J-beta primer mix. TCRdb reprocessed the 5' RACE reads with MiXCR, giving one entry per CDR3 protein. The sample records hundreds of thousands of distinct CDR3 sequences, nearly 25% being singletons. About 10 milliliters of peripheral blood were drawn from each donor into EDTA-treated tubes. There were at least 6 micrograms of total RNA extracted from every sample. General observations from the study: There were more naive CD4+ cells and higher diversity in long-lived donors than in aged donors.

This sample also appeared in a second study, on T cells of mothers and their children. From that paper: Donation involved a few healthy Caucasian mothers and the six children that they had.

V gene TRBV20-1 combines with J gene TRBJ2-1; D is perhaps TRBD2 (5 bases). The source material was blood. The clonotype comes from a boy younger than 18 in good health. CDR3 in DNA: TGCAGTGCCCTCAGTCGAGACGGGAAACGCTACAATGAGCAGTTCTTC. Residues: CSALSRDGKRYNEQFF.